This TCR beta chain stems from a study of glioma-infiltrating T cells after dendritic cell vaccination. Assay used: immunoSEQ multiplex PCR; TCRdb lists only in-frame clones, some missing. The sample holds over 90,000 clones, around 80% seen once. Time point reported: after dendritic cell vaccination, including at tumor progression/relapse. This CDR3 is built from 17 residues. Losses at the gene ends were 3 bases for V and 3 bases for J; bases not matched to a gene: 12. CDR1 and CDR2 (germline): KGHSH, LQKENI. V gene TRBV18 combines with J gene TRBJ2-7; 9 nucleotides agree with TRBD1. This specimen consisted of blood, obtained after dendritic cell vaccination. This TCR was sampled from a human donor with glioblastoma. The CDR3 region has the DNA TGTGCCAGCTCACCCCTGCTGGGACAGGGTAAAGTCTACGAGCAGTACTTC. Translating gives CASSPLLGQGKVYEQYF.